The sequence of this T cell receptor (beta chain) was determined in a study of blood T cell repertoires in COVID-19. In this sample, this clone turned up a few times. Unmatched junction bases numbered 1, after V lost 0 bases and J lost 0 bases. Germline loops: CDR1 SGDLS, CDR2 YYNGEE. The length of the CDR3 is 15 residues. Only in-frame clones appear in the TCRdb table, and some are missing; sequencing was by immunoSEQ multiplex PCR. The profile shows hundreds of thousands of clones, approximately 81% of them singletons. The source is a woman younger than 30 with acute or convalescent COVID-19. The chain carries TRBV9 and TRBJ2-7; TRBD1 matches 9 bases. Sequencing was carried out using peripheral blood. In nucleotides, the CDR3 is TGTGCCAGCAGCGTAGGGACAGGGGTCTCCTACGAGCAGTACTTC. Encoded protein: CASSVGTGVSYEQYF.